This TCR beta chain came from a study of T cells after yellow fever vaccination. They built TCR cDNA with 5'RACE template switching, a step that put in a universal primer site and UMIs. TCRdb ran MiXCR on the 5' RACE reads and lists one entry per CDR3 protein. The sample shows about 160,000 distinct CDR3 sequences, 6.5% to 8.5% of them seen only once. V lost 1 base and J 7 bases, leaving 23 bases between the germline ends. CDR3 size: 18 residues. Germline V gives CDR1 SGHAT, CDR2 FQNNGV. General study findings and limits: Peaking faster, on day 5 versus 15, the secondary response was nonetheless weaker. Just a small share of clonotypes turned up in the CD4 compartment as well as the CD8 compartment.

This clonotype was seen ten or more times. Its matching antigen is unknown. Sample: CD4+ T cells sorted from PBMCs, taken about 5 days after the first yellow fever vaccination. The rearrangement links TRBV11-2 to TRBJ2-1, with D maybe TRBD1 (5 bases). The TCR was taken from a man between 18 and 35 years old who received the YFV17D yellow fever vaccine. The CDR3 sequence: CASSLGQVRPTGGNEQFF. In DNA, the CDR3 is TGTGCCAGCAGCTTAGGTCAGGTGAGACCTACAGGTGGGAATGAGCAGTTCTTC.